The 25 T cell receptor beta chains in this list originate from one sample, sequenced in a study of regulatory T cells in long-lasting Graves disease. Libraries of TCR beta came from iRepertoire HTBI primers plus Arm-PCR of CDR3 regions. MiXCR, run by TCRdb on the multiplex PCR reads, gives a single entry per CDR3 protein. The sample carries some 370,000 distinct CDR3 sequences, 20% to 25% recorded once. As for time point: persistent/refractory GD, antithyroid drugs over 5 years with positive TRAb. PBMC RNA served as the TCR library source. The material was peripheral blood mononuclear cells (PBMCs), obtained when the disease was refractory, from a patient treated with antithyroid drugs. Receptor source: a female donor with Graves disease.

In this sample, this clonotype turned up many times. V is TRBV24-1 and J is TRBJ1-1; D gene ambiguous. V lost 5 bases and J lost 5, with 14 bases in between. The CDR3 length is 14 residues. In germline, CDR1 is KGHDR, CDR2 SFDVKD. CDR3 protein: CATSGHGGGTEAFF. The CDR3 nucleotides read TGTGCCACCAGTGGCCATGGAGGTGGAACTGAAGCTTTCTTT.

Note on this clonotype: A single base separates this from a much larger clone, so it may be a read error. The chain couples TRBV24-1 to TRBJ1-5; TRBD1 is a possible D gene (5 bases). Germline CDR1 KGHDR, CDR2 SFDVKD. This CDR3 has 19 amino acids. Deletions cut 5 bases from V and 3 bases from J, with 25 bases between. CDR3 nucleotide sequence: TGTGCCACCAGTGTTCCGAGAGACAGCCTGAAGGGCTCCAATCAGCCCCAGCATTTT. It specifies CATSVPRDSLKGSNQPQHF.

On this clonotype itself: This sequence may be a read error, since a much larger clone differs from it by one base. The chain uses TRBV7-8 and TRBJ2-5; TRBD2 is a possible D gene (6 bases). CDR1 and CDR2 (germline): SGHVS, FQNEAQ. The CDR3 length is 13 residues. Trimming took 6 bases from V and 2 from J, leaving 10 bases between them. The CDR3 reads CASREGRQETQYF. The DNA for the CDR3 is TGTGCCAGCAGGGAGGGACGACAAGAGACCCAGTACTTC.

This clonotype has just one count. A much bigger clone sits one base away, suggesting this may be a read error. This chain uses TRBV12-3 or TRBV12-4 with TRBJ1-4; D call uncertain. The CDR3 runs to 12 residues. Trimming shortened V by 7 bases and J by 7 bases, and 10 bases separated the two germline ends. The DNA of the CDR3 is TGTGCCAGCAATTGGTACAGTGAAAAACTGTTTTTT. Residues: CASNWYSEKLFF.

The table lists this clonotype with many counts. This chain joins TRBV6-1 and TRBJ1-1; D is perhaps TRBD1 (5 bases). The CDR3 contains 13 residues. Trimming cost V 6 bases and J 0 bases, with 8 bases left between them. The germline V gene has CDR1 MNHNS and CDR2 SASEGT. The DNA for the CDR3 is TGTGCCAGCAGCCCGACAGTGAACACTGAAGCTTTCTTT. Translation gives CASSPTVNTEAFF.

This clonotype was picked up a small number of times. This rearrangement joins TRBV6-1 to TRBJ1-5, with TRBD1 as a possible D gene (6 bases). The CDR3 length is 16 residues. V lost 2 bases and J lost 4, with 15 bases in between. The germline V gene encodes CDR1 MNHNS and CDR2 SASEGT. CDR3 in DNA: TGTGCCAGCAGTGAAAGACCGGGACAAGATAATCAGCCCCAGCATTTT. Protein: CASSERPGQDNQPQHF.

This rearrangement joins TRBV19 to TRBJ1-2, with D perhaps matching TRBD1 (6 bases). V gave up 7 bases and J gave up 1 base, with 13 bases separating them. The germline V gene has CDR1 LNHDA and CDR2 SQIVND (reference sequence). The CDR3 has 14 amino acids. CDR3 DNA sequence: TGTGCCAGTACCCCCGGACAGCTTAACTATGGCTACACCTTC. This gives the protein CASTPGQLNYGYTF.

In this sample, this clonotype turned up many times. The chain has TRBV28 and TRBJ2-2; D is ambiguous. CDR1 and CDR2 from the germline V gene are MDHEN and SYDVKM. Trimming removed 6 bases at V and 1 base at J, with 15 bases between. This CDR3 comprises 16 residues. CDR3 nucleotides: TGTGCCAGCAGATCTCCCGTAGGCGGGAACACCGGGGAGCTGTTTTTT. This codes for CASRSPVGGNTGELFF.

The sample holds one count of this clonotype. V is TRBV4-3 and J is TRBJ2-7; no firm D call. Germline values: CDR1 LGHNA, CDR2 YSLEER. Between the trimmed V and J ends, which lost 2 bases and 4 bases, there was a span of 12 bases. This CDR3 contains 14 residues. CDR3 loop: CASSQSQGPYEQYF. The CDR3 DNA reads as TGCGCCAGCAGCCAATCACAAGGGCCGTACGAGCAGTACTTC.

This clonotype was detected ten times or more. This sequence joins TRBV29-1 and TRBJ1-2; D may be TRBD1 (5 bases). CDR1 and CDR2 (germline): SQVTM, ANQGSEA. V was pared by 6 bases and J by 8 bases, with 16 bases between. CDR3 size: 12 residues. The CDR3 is CSVVGTVGGYTF. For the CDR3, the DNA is TGCAGCGTCGTGGGGACGGTGGGAGGCTACACCTTC.

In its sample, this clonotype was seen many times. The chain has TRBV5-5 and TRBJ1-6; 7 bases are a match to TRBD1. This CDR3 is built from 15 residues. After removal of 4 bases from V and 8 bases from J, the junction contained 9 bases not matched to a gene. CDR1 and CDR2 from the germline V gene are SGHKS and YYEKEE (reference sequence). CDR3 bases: TGTGCCAGCAGCCTCAGGGACAGACTCTATTCACCCCTCCACTTT. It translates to CASSLRDRLYSPLHF.

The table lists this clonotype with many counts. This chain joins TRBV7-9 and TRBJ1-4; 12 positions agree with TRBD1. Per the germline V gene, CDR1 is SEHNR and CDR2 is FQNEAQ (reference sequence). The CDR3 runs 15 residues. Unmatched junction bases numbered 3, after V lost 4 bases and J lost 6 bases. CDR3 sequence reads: CASSSWDRGHEKLFF. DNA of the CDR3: TGTGCCAGCAGCTCATGGGACAGGGGGCATGAAAAACTGTTTTTT.

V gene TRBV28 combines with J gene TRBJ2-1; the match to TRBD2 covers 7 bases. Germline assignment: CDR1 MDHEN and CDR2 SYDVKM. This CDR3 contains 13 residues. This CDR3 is CGVGGSSYNEQFF. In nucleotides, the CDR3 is TGTGGTGTGGGCGGGAGCTCCTACAATGAGCAGTTCTTC.

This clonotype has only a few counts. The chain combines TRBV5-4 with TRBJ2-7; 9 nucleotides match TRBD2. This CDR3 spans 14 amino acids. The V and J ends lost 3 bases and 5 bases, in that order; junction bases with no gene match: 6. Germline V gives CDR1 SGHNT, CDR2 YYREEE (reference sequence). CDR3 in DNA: TGTGCCAGCAGCTCCAATAGCGGGAGCCACGAGCAGTACTTC. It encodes CASSSNSGSHEQYF.

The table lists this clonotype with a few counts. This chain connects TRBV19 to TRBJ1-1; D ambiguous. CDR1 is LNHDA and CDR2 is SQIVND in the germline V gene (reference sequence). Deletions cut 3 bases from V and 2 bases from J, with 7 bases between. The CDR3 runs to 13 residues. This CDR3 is CASSIQSNTEAFF. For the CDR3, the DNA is TGTGCCAGTAGTATTCAAAGCAACACTGAAGCTTTCTTT.

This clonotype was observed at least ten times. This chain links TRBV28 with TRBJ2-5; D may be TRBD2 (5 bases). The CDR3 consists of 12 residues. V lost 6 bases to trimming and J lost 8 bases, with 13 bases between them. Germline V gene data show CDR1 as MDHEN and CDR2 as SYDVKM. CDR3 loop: CASSSGLSTQYF. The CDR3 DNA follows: TGTGCCAGCAGCTCCGGACTTAGTACCCAGTACTTC.

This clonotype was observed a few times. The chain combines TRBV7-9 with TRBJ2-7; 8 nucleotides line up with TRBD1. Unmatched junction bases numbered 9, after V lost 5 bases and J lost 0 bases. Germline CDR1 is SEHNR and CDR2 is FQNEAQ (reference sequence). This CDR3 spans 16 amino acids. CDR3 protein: CASSHTLGQGSYEQYF. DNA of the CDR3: TGTGCCAGCAGCCATACTCTTGGACAGGGCTCCTACGAGCAGTACTTC.

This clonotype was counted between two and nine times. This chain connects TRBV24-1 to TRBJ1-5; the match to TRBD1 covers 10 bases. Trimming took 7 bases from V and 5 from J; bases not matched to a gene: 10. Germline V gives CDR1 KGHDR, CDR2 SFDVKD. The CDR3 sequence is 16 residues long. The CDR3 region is CATSEVTGGSHQPQHF. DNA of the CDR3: TGTGCCACCAGCGAAGTGACAGGGGGCTCACATCAGCCCCAGCATTTT.

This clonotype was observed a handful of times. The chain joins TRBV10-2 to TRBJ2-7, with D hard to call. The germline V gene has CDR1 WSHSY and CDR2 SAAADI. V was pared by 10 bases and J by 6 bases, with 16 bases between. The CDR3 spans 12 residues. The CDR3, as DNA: TGCGCCACAAACGAGCAGTTGGGCGAGCAGTACTTC. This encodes CATNEQLGEQYF.

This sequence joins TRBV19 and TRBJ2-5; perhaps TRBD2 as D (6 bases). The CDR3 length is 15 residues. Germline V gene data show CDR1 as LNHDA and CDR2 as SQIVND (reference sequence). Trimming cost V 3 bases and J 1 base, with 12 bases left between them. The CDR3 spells CASSIGGTGQETQYF. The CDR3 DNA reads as TGTGCCAGTAGTATCGGTGGGACTGGCCAAGAGACCCAGTACTTC.

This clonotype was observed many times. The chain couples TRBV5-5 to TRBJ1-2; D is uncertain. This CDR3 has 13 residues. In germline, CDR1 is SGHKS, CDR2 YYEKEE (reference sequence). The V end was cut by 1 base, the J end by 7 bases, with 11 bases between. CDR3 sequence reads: CASSLYSYSGYTF. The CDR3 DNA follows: TGTGCCAGCAGCTTGTACTCGTACTCTGGCTACACCTTC.

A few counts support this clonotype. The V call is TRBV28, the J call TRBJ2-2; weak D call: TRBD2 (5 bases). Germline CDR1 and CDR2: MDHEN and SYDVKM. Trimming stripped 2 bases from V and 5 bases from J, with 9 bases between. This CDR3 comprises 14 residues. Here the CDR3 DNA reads TGTGCCAGCAGTTTACGGGGTGGAACCGGGGAGCTGTTTTTT. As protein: CASSLRGGTGELFF.

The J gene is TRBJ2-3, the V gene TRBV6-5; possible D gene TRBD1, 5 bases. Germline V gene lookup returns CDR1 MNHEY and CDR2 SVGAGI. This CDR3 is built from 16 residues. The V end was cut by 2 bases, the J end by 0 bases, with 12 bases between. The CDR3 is CASSYGSGRSTDTQYF. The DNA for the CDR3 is TGTGCCAGCAGTTACGGGTCAGGGCGCAGCACAGATACGCAGTATTTT.

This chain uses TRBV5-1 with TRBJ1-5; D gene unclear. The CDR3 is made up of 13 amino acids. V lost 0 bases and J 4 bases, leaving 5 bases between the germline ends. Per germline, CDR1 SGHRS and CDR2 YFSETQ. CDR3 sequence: CASSLEHNQPQHF. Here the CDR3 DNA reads TGCGCCAGCAGCTTGGAACATAATCAGCCCCAGCATTTT. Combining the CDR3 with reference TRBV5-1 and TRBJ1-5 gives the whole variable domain KAGVTQTPRYLIKTRGQQVTLSCSPISGHRSVSWYQQTPGQGLQFLFEYFSETQRNKGNFPGRFSGRQFSNSRSEMNVSTLELGDSALYLCASSLEHNQPQHFGDGTRLSIL.

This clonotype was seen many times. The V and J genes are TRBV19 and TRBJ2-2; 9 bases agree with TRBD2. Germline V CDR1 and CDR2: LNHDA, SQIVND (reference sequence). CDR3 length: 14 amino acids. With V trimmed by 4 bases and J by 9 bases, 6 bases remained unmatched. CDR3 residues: CASSTSGVSRELFF. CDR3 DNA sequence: TGTGCCAGTAGTACTAGCGGGGTTAGCCGGGAGCTGTTTTTT.